This record concerns one T cell receptor beta chain sequence. Original handling: Estimated nucleated cell counts came from reference gene primer amplification. Some clones are missing from TCRdb's copy, which holds only in-frame ones; the method was immunoSEQ multiplex PCR. From that table come the V and J calls and clone size; the DNA was used to work out D and trimming. Among about 100,000 clones, 65% to 90% were seen once, and the ten largest hold roughly 1.2%. These data come from a study of blood T cell repertoires in COVID-19. Overall study context: Samples taken during acute and convalescent COVID-19 were collected in the United States, Italy and Spain. In each case, the material was cDNA or gDNA derived from T cells, B-cell-depleted T cells, or PBMCs.

The junction had 8 bases not matched to a gene; V was cut back by 0 bases and J by 6 bases. The CDR3 covers 15 residues. Germline V gene data show CDR1 as LNHDA and CDR2 as SQIVND (reference sequence). The sequence was collected from an elderly man with active or convalescent COVID-19. This chain joins TRBV19 and TRBJ2-7; 7 bases line up with TRBD2. Sequenced material: peripheral blood. CDR3 in amino acids: CASSIDQGGRSEQYF. For the CDR3, the DNA is TGTGCCAGTAGTATAGATCAGGGCGGGAGAAGCGAGCAGTACTTC.